A selection of T cell receptor beta chains follows, all from one sample in a study of Graves' ophthalmopathy and Graves' hyperthyroidism. TCRdb re-called the multiplex PCR reads with MiXCR, one entry per CDR3 protein. The table records 200,000 to 250,000 distinct CDR3 sequences, about a fifth of them present only once. Material: peripheral blood. The receptors derive from a woman aged 45-59 years with Graves' ophthalmopathy. Each CDR3 is given with its conserved first and last residue. The order of the fields is D gene, clone size, J gene, V gene, CDR3 DNA, CDR3 protein. The D gene is left open where the match is weak. Clone size appears in some rows only: once, few, many, or a class for an expanded clone.

d_gene: NA
abundance: many
j_gene: TRBJ1-2
v_gene: TRBV7-2
CDR3nt: TGTGCCAGCAGCTTGAGTGGGAGAAACTATGGCTACACCTTC
CDR3aa: CASSLSGRNYGYTF

d_gene: TRBD2
abundance: few
j_gene: TRBJ2-4
v_gene: TRBV7-8
CDR3nt: TGTGCCAGCAGCTTGGCCACTAGCGGGGGTACCTACATTCAGTACTTC
CDR3aa: CASSLATSGGTYIQYF

d_gene: NA
abundance: many
j_gene: TRBJ1-2
v_gene: TRBV19
CDR3nt: TGTGCCAGTAGGAGCTTCGGACCAGCTAACTATGGCTACACCTTC
CDR3aa: CASRSFGPANYGYTF

d_gene: NA
abundance: many
j_gene: TRBJ2-7
v_gene: TRBV27
CDR3nt: TGTGCCGTAAGAGGGGGATCTTCCCGCGAGCAGTACTTC
CDR3aa: CAVRGGSSREQYF

d_gene: TRBD2
abundance: many
j_gene: TRBJ2-5
v_gene: TRBV6-1
CDR3nt: TGTGCCAGCAGTGGGGGGGGACTATTCCGAGAGACCCAGTACTTC
CDR3aa: CASSGGGLFRETQYF

d_gene: NA
abundance: many
j_gene: TRBJ2-7
v_gene: TRBV29-1
CDR3nt: TGCAGCGTGAGGGGGGAATCAACCTACGAGCAGTACTTC
CDR3aa: CSVRGESTYEQYF

d_gene: NA
abundance: many
j_gene: TRBJ2-2
v_gene: TRBV5-1
CDR3nt: TGCGCCAGCAGCTTGGACGGAACGAACACCGGGGAGCTGTTTTTT
CDR3aa: CASSLDGTNTGELFF

d_gene: TRBD1
abundance: many
j_gene: TRBJ2-6
v_gene: TRBV6-1
CDR3nt: TGTGCCAGCATCGCCGGACAGGGTGCTGGGGCCAACGTCCTGACTTTC
CDR3aa: CASIAGQGAGANVLTF

d_gene: NA
abundance: many
j_gene: TRBJ1-5
v_gene: TRBV30
CDR3nt: TGTGCCTGGGCCCGGGACCTCAATCAGCCCCAGCATTTT
CDR3aa: CAWARDLNQPQHF

d_gene: NA
abundance: NA
j_gene: TRBJ2-7
v_gene: TRBV11-3
CDR3nt: TGTGCCAGCAGCTACGATGGGTACGAACAGTACTTC
CDR3aa: CASSYDGYEQYF

d_gene: NA
abundance: NA
j_gene: TRBJ2-2
v_gene: TRBV12-3/TRBV12-4
CDR3nt: TGTGCCAGCAGTTTTGGGTTTAACACCGGGGAGCTGTTTTTT
CDR3aa: CASSFGFNTGELFF

d_gene: NA
abundance: many
j_gene: TRBJ1-2
v_gene: TRBV29-1
CDR3nt: TGCAGCGTAACGGACGGAGGAGGCTATGGCTACACCTTC
CDR3aa: CSVTDGGGYGYTF

d_gene: NA
abundance: many
j_gene: TRBJ1-1
v_gene: TRBV2
CDR3nt: TGTGCCAGCAGTGAATCCCGACAGTTGAACACTGAAGCTTTCTTT
CDR3aa: CASSESRQLNTEAFF

d_gene: NA
abundance: many
j_gene: TRBJ2-7
v_gene: TRBV6-5
CDR3nt: TGTGCCAGCAGTTACTCCCCGGCCTACGAGCAGTACTTC
CDR3aa: CASSYSPAYEQYF

d_gene: NA
abundance: many
j_gene: TRBJ2-5
v_gene: TRBV5-1
CDR3nt: TGCGCCAGCAGCTTGGCGACTAGTGTAGGGCAAGAGACCCAGTACTTC
CDR3aa: CASSLATSVGQETQYF

d_gene: NA
abundance: NA
j_gene: TRBJ1-1
v_gene: TRBV6-5
CDR3nt: TGTGCCAGCAGTTACTCAGTGCAGGGGAACACTGAAGCTTTCTTT
CDR3aa: CASSYSVQGNTEAFF

d_gene: TRBD1
abundance: many
j_gene: TRBJ2-7
v_gene: TRBV6-1
CDR3nt: TGTGCCAGCAGTCCCCGGGACAGGGGGCGAGAGCAGTACTTC
CDR3aa: CASSPRDRGREQYF

d_gene: TRBD1
abundance: few
j_gene: TRBJ1-2
v_gene: TRBV6-1
CDR3nt: TGTGCCAGCAGGGCCGACAGGGCTTATGGCTACACCTTC
CDR3aa: CASRADRAYGYTF

d_gene: NA
abundance: NA
j_gene: TRBJ2-5
v_gene: TRBV28
CDR3nt: TGTGCCAGCAGTTTAAGGGGGACCCAAGAGACCCAGTACTTC
CDR3aa: CASSLRGTQETQYF

d_gene: TRBD1
abundance: few
j_gene: TRBJ1-6
v_gene: TRBV12-3/TRBV12-4
CDR3nt: TGTGCCAGCAACCGGGACAGCAATTCACCCCTCCACTTT
CDR3aa: CASNRDSNSPLHF

d_gene: NA
abundance: NA
j_gene: TRBJ2-6
v_gene: TRBV18
CDR3nt: TGTGCCAGCTCACAACAGGGACTGGGGGCCAACGTCCTGACTTTC
CDR3aa: CASSQQGLGANVLTF

d_gene: NA
abundance: few
j_gene: TRBJ1-5
v_gene: TRBV6-1
CDR3nt: TGTGCCAGCAGTGGAGCCAGTAAGGGGTTTCAGCCCCAGCATTTT
CDR3aa: CASSGASKGFQPQHF

d_gene: TRBD1
abundance: many
j_gene: TRBJ1-2
v_gene: TRBV6-5
CDR3nt: TGTGCCAGCCTGACCTTTCCGGGACAGGGGCACTATGGCTACACCTTC
CDR3aa: CASLTFPGQGHYGYTF

d_gene: NA
abundance: many
j_gene: TRBJ1-3
v_gene: TRBV12-3/TRBV12-4
CDR3nt: TGTGCCAGCTGCCTCAGGGTTGCATCTGGAAACACCATATATTTT
CDR3aa: CASCLRVASGNTIYF

d_gene: NA
abundance: NA
j_gene: TRBJ1-6
v_gene: TRBV2
CDR3nt: TGTGCCAGCAGTGCTAGGACCGATAATAATTCACCCCTCCACTTT
CDR3aa: CASSARTDNNSPLHF

d_gene: TRBD1
abundance: NA
j_gene: TRBJ2-7
v_gene: TRBV4-1
CDR3nt: TGCGCCAGCAGCCCTTCGGGACAGTTCTACGAGCAGTACTTC
CDR3aa: CASSPSGQFYEQYF

d_gene: TRBD1
abundance: NA
j_gene: TRBJ1-5
v_gene: TRBV6-5
CDR3nt: TGTGCCAGCAGTAACCGGGACAGCGGGAATCAGCCCCAGCATTTT
CDR3aa: CASSNRDSGNQPQHF

d_gene: TRBD1
abundance: many
j_gene: TRBJ2-7
v_gene: TRBV5-1
CDR3nt: TGCGCCAGCAGCGTGACAGGGACCTACGAGCAGTACTTC
CDR3aa: CASSVTGTYEQYF

d_gene: TRBD1
abundance: NA
j_gene: TRBJ1-2
v_gene: TRBV12-3/TRBV12-4
CDR3nt: TGTGCCAGCCGGGACAGGCCGGGAGTGTATGGCTACACCTTC
CDR3aa: CASRDRPGVYGYTF

d_gene: NA
abundance: NA
j_gene: TRBJ1-6
v_gene: TRBV28
CDR3nt: TGTGCCAGCAGTTTACTCCAGGACAATTCACCCCTCCACTTT
CDR3aa: CASSLLQDNSPLHF

d_gene: TRBD1
abundance: NA
j_gene: TRBJ1-1
v_gene: TRBV7-2
CDR3nt: TGTGCCAGCAGCAATCCGGGACAGGGCGACACTGAAGCTTTCTTT
CDR3aa: CASSNPGQGDTEAFF

d_gene: TRBD1
abundance: few
j_gene: TRBJ2-7
v_gene: TRBV6-2/TRBV6-3
CDR3nt: TGTGCCAGCAGGGGATTACGGGACAGACCTTGGGTGCAGTACTTC
CDR3aa: CASRGLRDRPWVQYF

d_gene: NA
abundance: many
j_gene: TRBJ2-2
v_gene: TRBV14
CDR3nt: TGTGCCAGCAGCCGGCTGACCCCTCTTCCCGGGGAGCTGTTTTTT
CDR3aa: CASSRLTPLPGELFF

d_gene: NA
abundance: many
j_gene: TRBJ1-5
v_gene: TRBV24-1
CDR3nt: TGTGCCACCAGTGATTGGGAGGGCAGGGGCAATCAGCCCCAGCATTTT
CDR3aa: CATSDWEGRGNQPQHF

d_gene: TRBD1
abundance: NA
j_gene: TRBJ1-2
v_gene: TRBV6-1
CDR3nt: TGTGCCAGCAGCCCCGTTCGGGGGCAGGGGGGACTATATGGCTACACCTTC
CDR3aa: CASSPVRGQGGLYGYTF

d_gene: TRBD1
abundance: many
j_gene: TRBJ1-1
v_gene: TRBV6-5
CDR3nt: TGTGCCAGCAGTTATAGGAGGGGGCGCGGGAACACTGAAGCTTTCTTT
CDR3aa: CASSYRRGRGNTEAFF

d_gene: TRBD2
abundance: many
j_gene: TRBJ2-5
v_gene: TRBV12-3/TRBV12-4
CDR3nt: TGTGCCAGCAGTTTTGCGGGAGATTTCCAAGAGACCCAGTACTTC
CDR3aa: CASSFAGDFQETQYF

d_gene: TRBD1
abundance: few
j_gene: TRBJ1-5
v_gene: TRBV28
CDR3nt: TGTGCCAGCAGTTTGGAACAGGGGGGTTACAATCAGCCCCAGCATTTT
CDR3aa: CASSLEQGGYNQPQHF

d_gene: NA
abundance: many
j_gene: TRBJ1-2
v_gene: TRBV11-2
CDR3nt: TGTGCCAGCAGCCCCGACAGTAACTATGGCTACACCTTC
CDR3aa: CASSPDSNYGYTF

d_gene: NA
abundance: NA
j_gene: TRBJ1-2
v_gene: TRBV5-1
CDR3nt: TGCGCCAGCAGCTTGCAGGGTGGTGGCTATGGCTACACCTTC
CDR3aa: CASSLQGGGYGYTF

d_gene: NA
abundance: many
j_gene: TRBJ2-7
v_gene: TRBV6-4
CDR3nt: TGTGCCAGCAGCCGAATTCAGGGGTACGAGCAGTACTTC
CDR3aa: CASSRIQGYEQYF

d_gene: NA
abundance: many
j_gene: TRBJ1-1
v_gene: TRBV4-2
CDR3nt: TGTGCCAGCAGCTCGGAGGGTGGGGTAAACACTGAAGCTTTCTTT
CDR3aa: CASSSEGGVNTEAFF

d_gene: TRBD1
abundance: many
j_gene: TRBJ2-4
v_gene: TRBV19
CDR3nt: TGTGCCAGTAGTGGAGGGACAGGGGAGAGCATTCAGTACTTC
CDR3aa: CASSGGTGESIQYF

d_gene: TRBD1
abundance: many
j_gene: TRBJ1-2
v_gene: TRBV9
CDR3nt: TGTGCCAGCAGCCCTCGGGACAGGCGTGGCTACACCTTC
CDR3aa: CASSPRDRRGYTF

d_gene: TRBD2
abundance: many
j_gene: TRBJ2-7
v_gene: TRBV28
CDR3nt: TGTGCCAGCAGGCCCGGACTAGCGGGGCTTACGTCGCAGTACTTC
CDR3aa: CASRPGLAGLTSQYF

d_gene: NA
abundance: many
j_gene: TRBJ2-7
v_gene: TRBV5-1
CDR3nt: TGCGCCAGCAGCGTACCTCAGGGGGGGCGCTACGAGCAGTACTTC
CDR3aa: CASSVPQGGRYEQYF

d_gene: NA
abundance: few
j_gene: TRBJ1-4
v_gene: TRBV30
CDR3nt: TGTGCCTGGAGTTACGGGGAAGAGGAAAAACTGTTTTTT
CDR3aa: CAWSYGEEEKLFF

d_gene: NA
abundance: many
j_gene: TRBJ1-3
v_gene: TRBV20-1
CDR3nt: TGCAGTGCTAGAGATTCAGGGGCGAGGCTCTCTGGAAACACCATATATTTT
CDR3aa: CSARDSGARLSGNTIYF

d_gene: NA
abundance: many
j_gene: TRBJ2-7
v_gene: TRBV30
CDR3nt: TGTGCCTGGAGTGTAGAGGAGGTAAAGCAGTACTTC
CDR3aa: CAWSVEEVKQYF

d_gene: TRBD1
abundance: many
j_gene: TRBJ2-7
v_gene: TRBV12-3/TRBV12-4
CDR3nt: TGTGCCAGCAGTTGGGGACAGGACTACGAGCAGTACTTC
CDR3aa: CASSWGQDYEQYF

d_gene: NA
abundance: NA
j_gene: TRBJ2-7
v_gene: TRBV7-2
CDR3nt: TGTGCCAGCAGCCCGGAGCAGGGGTCGAGCGAGCAGTACTTC
CDR3aa: CASSPEQGSSEQYF

d_gene: NA
abundance: NA
j_gene: TRBJ1-2
v_gene: TRBV12-3/TRBV12-4
CDR3nt: TGTGCCAGCAGTAGGGACCTTTTAGGCTACACCTTC
CDR3aa: CASSRDLLGYTF

d_gene: NA
abundance: many
j_gene: TRBJ1-5
v_gene: TRBV2
CDR3nt: TGTGCCAGCAGGGAGTCGGCGAGCAATCAGCCCCAGCATTTT
CDR3aa: CASRESASNQPQHF